The clone carrying this TCR beta chain was counted a few times. TCRdb's copy holds only in-frame clones and misses some; the assay was immunoSEQ multiplex PCR. The sample shows 42,000 or so clones, 65% to 85% of them seen only once. Germline V gene sequence: CDR1 LNHDA, CDR2 SQIVND (reference sequence). The CDR3 runs 18 residues. V dropped 2 bases and J dropped 2 bases, with 21 bases sitting between them. This record comes from a study of OX40 agonist ivuxolimab in advanced cancers. Researchers took blood at baseline, on cycle 4 day 1, and on cycle 7 day 1. This receptor was identified in an adult with an advanced solid tumor such as melanoma, head and neck, liver or kidney cancer. V and J are TRBV19 and TRBJ1-1; D unclear. Sequences were derived from CD4+ or CD8+ T cells sorted from blood, sampled in a trial of the OX40 agonist ivuxolimab. CDR3 region: CASSINTELTVVNTEAFF. The CDR3 DNA sequence: TGTGCCAGTAGTATAAACACCGAGTTGACCGTGGTCAACACTGAAGCTTTCTTT. The full variable domain, with the rest looked up from reference TRBV19 and TRBJ1-1, is DGGITQSPKYLFRKEGQNVTLSCEQNLNHDAMYWYRQDPGQGLRLIYYSQIVNDFQKGDIAEGYSVSREKKESFPLTVTSAQKNPTAFYLCASSINTELTVVNTEAFFGQGTRLTVV.